This paragraph covers one TCR beta chain sequence. The sample belongs to a study of control samples from healthy donors and cancer patients. The CDR3 loop spans 13 amino acids. V was shortened by 4 bases and J by 6 bases, with 13 bases between the two germline ends. Germline V gives CDR1 GTSNPN, CDR2 SVGIG (reference sequence). Measured with immunoSEQ multiplex PCR; TCRdb has only the in-frame clones, and not every one. The sample records about 120,000 clones, about 87% being singletons. The chain employs TRBV30 and TRBJ1-5, with TRBD1 as a possible D gene (6 bases). Input material: blood. This TCR derives from a man aged 35-49 years in good health. The CDR3 loop is CAWNTGGGQPQHF. The CDR3 DNA follows: TGTGCCTGGAATACAGGAGGGGGTCAGCCCCAGCATTTT.